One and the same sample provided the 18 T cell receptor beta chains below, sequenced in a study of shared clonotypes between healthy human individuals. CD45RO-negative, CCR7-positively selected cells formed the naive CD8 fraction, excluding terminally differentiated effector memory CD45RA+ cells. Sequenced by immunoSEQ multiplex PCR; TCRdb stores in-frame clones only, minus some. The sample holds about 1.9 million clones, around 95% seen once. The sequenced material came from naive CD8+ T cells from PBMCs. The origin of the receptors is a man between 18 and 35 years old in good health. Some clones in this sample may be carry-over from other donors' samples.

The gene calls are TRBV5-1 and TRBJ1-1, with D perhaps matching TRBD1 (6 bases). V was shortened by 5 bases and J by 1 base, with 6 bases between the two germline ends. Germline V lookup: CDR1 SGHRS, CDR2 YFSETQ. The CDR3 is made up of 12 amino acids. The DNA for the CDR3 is TGCGCCAGCAGACAGGGGAACACTGAAGCTTTCTTT. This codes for CASRQGNTEAFF. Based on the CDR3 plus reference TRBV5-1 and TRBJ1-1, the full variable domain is KAGVTQTPRYLIKTRGQQVTLSCSPISGHRSVSWYQQTPGQGLQFLFEYFSETQRNKGNFPGRFSGRQFSNSRSEMNVSTLELGDSALYLCASRQGNTEAFFGQGTRLTVV.

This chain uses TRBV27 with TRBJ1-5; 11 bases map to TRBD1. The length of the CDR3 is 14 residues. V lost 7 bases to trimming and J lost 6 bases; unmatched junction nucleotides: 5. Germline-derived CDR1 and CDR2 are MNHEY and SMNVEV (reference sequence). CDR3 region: CASTRDRGSQPQHF. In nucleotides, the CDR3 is TGTGCCAGCACCCGGGACAGGGGGTCTCAGCCCCAGCATTTT.

As DNA, the CDR3 is TGTGCCAGCAGCTCTAGGACTAGCGGGAGTTTGGAGCAGTACTTC. Its protein is CASSSRTSGSLEQYF. The genes are TRBV7-2 and TRBJ2-7, with 13 positions matching TRBD2. CDR1 is SGHTA and CDR2 is FQGNSA in the germline V gene. J was trimmed by 7 bases and V by 4 bases; bases with no gene match: 7. The CDR3 has 15 residues.

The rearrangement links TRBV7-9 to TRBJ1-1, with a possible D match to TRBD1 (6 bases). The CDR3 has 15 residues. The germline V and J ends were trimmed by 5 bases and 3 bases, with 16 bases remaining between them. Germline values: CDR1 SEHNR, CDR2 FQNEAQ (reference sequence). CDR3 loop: CASSQRGRGYTEAFF. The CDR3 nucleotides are TGTGCCAGCAGCCAGCGAGGCAGGGGCTACACTGAAGCTTTCTTT.

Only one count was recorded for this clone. This CDR3 reads CASSDSPPYNEQFF. The DNA of the CDR3 is TGTGCCAGCAGTGACAGTCCCCCCTACAATGAGCAGTTCTTC. This chain links TRBV28 with TRBJ2-1; D may be TRBD1 (5 bases). V was shortened by 5 bases and J by 2 bases, with 10 bases between the two germline ends. The CDR3 sequence is 14 residues long. In germline, CDR1 is MDHEN, CDR2 SYDVKM.

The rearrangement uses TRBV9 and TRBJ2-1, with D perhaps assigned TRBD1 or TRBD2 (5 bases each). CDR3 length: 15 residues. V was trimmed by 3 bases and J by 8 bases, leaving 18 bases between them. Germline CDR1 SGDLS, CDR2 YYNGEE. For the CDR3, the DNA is TGTGCCAGCAGCGCTGAGGGGCTAGCTAGCCATGAGCAGTTCTTC. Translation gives CASSAEGLASHEQFF. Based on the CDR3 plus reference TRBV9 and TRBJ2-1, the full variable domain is DSGVTQTPKHLITATGQRVTLRCSPRSGDLSVYWYQQSLDQGLQFLIQYYNGEERAKGNILERFSAQQFPDLHSELNLSSLELGDSALYFCASSAEGLASHEQFFGPGTRLTVL.

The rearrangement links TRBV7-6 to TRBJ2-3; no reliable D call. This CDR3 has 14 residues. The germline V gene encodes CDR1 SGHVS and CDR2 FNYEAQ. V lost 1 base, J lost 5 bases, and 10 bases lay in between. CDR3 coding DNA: TGTGCCAGCAGCTTAGGCGGTCGGGTAGATACGCAGTATTTT. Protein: CASSLGGRVDTQYF.

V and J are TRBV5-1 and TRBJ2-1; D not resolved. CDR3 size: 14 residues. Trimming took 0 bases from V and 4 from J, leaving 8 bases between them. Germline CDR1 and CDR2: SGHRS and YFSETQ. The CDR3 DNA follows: TGCGCCAGCAGCTTGGCTGGGCAGTACAATGAGCAGTTCTTC. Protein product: CASSLAGQYNEQFF.

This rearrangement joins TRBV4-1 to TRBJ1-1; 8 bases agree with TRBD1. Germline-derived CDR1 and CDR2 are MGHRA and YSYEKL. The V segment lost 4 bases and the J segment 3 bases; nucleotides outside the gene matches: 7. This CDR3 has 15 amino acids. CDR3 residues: CASSLRTGSDTEAFF. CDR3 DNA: TGCGCCAGCAGCCTGAGGACAGGGTCCGACACTGAAGCTTTCTTT.

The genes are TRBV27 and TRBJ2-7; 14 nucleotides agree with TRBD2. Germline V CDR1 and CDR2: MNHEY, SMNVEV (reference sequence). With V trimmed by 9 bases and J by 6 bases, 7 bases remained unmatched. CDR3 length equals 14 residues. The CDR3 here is CASQTSGRAGEQYF. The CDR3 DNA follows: TGTGCCAGTCAGACTAGCGGGAGGGCCGGCGAGCAGTACTTC.

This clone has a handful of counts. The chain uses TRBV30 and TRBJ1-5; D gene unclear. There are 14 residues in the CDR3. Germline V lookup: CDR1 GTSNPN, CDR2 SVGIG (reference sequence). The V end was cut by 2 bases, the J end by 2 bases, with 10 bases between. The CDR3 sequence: CAWSRAGGNQPQHF. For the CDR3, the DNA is TGTGCCTGGAGTAGGGCAGGCGGCAATCAGCCCCAGCATTTT.

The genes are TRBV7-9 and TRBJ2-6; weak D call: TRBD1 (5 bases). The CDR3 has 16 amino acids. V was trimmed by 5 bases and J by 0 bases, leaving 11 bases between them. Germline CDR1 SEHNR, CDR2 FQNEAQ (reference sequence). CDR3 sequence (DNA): TGTGCCAGCAGCCTAACAGGTTACTCTGGGGCCAACGTCCTGACTTTC. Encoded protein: CASSLTGYSGANVLTF.

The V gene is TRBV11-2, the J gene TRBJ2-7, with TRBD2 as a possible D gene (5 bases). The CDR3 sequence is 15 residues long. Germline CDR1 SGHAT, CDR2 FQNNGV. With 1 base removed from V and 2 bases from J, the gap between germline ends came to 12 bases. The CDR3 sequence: CASSLGIASTYEQYF. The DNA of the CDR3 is TGTGCCAGCAGCTTAGGTATAGCGTCGACCTACGAGCAGTACTTC. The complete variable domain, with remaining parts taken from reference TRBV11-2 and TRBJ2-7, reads EAGVAQSPRYKIIEKRQSVAFWCNPISGHATLYWYQQILGQGPKLLIQFQNNGVVDDSQLPKDRFSAERLKGVDSTLKIQPAKLEDSAVYLCASSLGIASTYEQYFGPGTRLTVT.

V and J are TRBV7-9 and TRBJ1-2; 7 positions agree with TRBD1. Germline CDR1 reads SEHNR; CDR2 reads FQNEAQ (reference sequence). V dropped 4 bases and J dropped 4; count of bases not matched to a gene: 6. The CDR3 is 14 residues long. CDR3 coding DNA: TGTGCCAGCAGCTCCCGACAGGGCCTCTATGGCTACACCTTC. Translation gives CASSSRQGLYGYTF.

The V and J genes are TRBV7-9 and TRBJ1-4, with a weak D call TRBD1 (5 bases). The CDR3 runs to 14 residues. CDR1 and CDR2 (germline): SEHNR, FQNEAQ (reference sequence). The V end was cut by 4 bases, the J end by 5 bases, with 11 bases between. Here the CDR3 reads CASSWNTGNEKLFF. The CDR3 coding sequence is TGTGCCAGCAGCTGGAATACAGGAAATGAAAAACTGTTTTTT.

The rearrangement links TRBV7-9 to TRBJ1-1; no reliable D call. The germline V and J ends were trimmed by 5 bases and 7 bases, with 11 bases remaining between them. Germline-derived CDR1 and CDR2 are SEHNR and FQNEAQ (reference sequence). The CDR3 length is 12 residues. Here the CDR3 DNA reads TGTGCCAGCAGCACCATCCCGGTTGAAGCTTTCTTT. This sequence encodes CASSTIPVEAFF.

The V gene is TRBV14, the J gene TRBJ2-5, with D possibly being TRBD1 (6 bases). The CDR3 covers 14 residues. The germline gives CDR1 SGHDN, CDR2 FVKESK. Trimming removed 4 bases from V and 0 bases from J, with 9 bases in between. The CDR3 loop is CASSPDRYQETQYF. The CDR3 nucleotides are TGTGCCAGCAGCCCCGACAGGTACCAAGAGACCCAGTACTTC.

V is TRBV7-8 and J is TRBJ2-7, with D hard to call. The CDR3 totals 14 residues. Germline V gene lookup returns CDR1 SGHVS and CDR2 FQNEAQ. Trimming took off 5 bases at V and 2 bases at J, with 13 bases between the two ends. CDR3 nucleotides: TGTGCCAGCAGCCTACAAGCTGACCCCTACGAGCAGTACTTC. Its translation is CASSLQADPYEQYF.